This T cell receptor (beta chain) was documented in a study of response to subunit inactivated influenza vaccine. General observations from the study: The authors proposed limited new T cell recruitment per seasonal influenza vaccination.

TCRdb passed the RT-PCR reads through MiXCR, listing each CDR3 protein once. Of about 240,000 distinct CDR3 sequences listed, 9% to 15% are singletons. As for this clonotype: Its antigen is still unknown.

Germline V CDR1 and CDR2: SGHVS, FQNEAQ. The junction had 2 bases not matched to a gene; V was cut back by 3 bases and J by 1 base. The CDR3 extends over 15 amino acids. The material sequenced was non-naive T cells sorted from PBMCs, taken roughly 2 weeks before vaccination. The receptor was derived from a man aged 45-65 years who received an inactivated influenza vaccine. The chain joins TRBV7-8 to TRBJ2-1; 8 bases align to TRBD1. This CDR3 is CASSFDRGSYNEQFF. Here the CDR3 DNA reads TGTGCCAGCAGCTTCGACAGGGGATCCTACAATGAGCAGTTCTTC.